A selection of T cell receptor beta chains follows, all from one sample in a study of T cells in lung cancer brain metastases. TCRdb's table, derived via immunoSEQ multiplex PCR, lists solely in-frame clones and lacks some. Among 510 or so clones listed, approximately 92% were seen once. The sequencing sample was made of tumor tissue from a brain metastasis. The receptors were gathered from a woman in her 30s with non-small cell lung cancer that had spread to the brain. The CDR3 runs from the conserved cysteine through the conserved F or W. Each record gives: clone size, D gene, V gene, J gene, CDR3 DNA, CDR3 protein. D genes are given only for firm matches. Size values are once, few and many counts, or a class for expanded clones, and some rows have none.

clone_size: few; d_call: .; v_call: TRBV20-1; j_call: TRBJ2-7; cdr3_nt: TGCAGTGCCAAGGGGGGATACGAGCAGTACTTC; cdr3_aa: CSAKGGYEQYF
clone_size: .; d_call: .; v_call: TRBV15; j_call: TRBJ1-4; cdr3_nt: TGTGCCACCAGCTCCTACCGGACGGATGAAAAACTGTTTTTT; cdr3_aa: CATSSYRTDEKLFF
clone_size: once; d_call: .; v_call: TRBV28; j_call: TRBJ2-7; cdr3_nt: TGTGCCAGCAGTTTTGGGGGGTGGGAGCAGTACTTC; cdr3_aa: CASSFGGWEQYF
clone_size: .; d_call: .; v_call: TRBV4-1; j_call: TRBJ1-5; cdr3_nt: TGCGCCAGCAGCCAGCAGGGTTATCAGCCCCAGCATTTT; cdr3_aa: CASSQQGYQPQHF
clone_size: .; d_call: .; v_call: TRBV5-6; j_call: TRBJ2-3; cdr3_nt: TGTGCCAGCAGCTTGGTAGAGGGAAGGTCCACAGATACGCAGTATTTT; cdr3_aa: CASSLVEGRSTDTQYF
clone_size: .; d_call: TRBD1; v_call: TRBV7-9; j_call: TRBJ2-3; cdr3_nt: TGTGCCAGCAGCTCGGGACAGGGGGCCTCAGATACGCAGTATTTT; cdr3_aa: CASSSGQGASDTQYF
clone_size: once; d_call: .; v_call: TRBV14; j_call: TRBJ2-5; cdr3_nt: TGTGCCAGCAGCCAAGATTGGGAGACCCAGTACTTC; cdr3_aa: CASSQDWETQYF
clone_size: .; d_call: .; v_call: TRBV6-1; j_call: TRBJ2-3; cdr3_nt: TGTGCCAGCAGTGCTCAAAGGCAGCTTACAGATACGCAGTATTTT; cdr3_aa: CASSAQRQLTDTQYF
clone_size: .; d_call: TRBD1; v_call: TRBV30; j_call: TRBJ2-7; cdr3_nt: TGTGCCTGGACCCCGGGACAGGGGGCCTACGAGCAGTACTTC; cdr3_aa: CAWTPGQGAYEQYF
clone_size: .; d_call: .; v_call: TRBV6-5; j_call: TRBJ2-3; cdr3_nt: TGTGCCAGCAGTTACGGGGGGGGACATACAGATACGCAGTATTTT; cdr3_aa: CASSYGGGHTDTQYF
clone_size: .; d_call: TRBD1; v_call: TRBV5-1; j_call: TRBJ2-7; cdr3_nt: TGCGCCAGCAGCGCCGAGGGGGCAGGGGCCTACGAGCAGTACTTC; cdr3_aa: CASSAEGAGAYEQYF
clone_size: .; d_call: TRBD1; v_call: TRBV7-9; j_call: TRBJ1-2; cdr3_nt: TGTGCCAGCAGGAGGACAGGGGTGACTGACGGCTACACCTTC; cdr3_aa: CASRRTGVTDGYTF
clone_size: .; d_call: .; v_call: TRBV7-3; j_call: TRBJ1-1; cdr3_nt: TGTGCCAGCAGCTTAGGCGTTGTCGGGAACACTGAAGCTTTCTTT; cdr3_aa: CASSLGVVGNTEAFF
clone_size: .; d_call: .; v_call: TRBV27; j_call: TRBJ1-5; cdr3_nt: TGTGCCAGCAGTTTATTCGGGTCCGGGCCCCAGCATTTT; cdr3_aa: CASSLFGSGPQHF
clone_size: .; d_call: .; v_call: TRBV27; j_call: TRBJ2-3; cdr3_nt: TGTGCCAGCAGTTTGACGGGAGCAGATACGCAGTATTTT; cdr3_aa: CASSLTGADTQYF
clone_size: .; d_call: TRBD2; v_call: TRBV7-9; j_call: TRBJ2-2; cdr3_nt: TGTGCCAGCAGCTTCTGGGGGGGAAACACCGGGGAGCTGTTTTTT; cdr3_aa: CASSFWGGNTGELFF
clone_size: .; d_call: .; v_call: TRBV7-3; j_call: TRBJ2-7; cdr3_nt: TGTGCCAGCAGCTCCGGACTAAACCACGAGCAGTACTTC; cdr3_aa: CASSSGLNHEQYF
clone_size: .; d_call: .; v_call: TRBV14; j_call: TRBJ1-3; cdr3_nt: TGTGCCAGCAGCCAAGGGCAGGGGAGACCTTCTGGAAACACCATATATTTT; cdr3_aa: CASSQGQGRPSGNTIYF
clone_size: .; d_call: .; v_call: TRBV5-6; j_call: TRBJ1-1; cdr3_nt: TGTGCCAGCAGCCCAGGTACGACAGACACTGAAGCTTTCTTT; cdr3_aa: CASSPGTTDTEAFF
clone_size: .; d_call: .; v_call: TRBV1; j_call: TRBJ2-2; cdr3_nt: TGCACCAGCAGCCCTCGGGACTTGGGGACCGGGGAGCTGTTTTTT; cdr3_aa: CTSSPRDLGTGELFF
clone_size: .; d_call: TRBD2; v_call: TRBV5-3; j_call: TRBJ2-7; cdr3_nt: TGTGCCAGAAGCTTAAGTGAAGGGCCTCGACTAGCGGGAGTCCACGAGCAGTACTTC; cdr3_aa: CARSLSEGPRLAGVHEQYF
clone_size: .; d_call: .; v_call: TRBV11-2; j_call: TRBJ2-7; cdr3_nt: TGTGCCAGCAGCTTTAGCGGCTACTCCTACGAGCAGTACTTC; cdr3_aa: CASSFSGYSYEQYF
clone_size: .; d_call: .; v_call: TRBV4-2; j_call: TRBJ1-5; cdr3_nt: TGTGCCAGCAGCCCTTACCCTAATCAGCCCCAGCATTTT; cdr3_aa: CASSPYPNQPQHF
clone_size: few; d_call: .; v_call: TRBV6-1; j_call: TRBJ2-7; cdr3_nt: TGTGCCAGCAGTCCCTTTTCCTACGAGCAGTACTTC; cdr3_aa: CASSPFSYEQYF
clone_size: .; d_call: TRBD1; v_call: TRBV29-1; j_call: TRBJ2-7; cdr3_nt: TGCAGCGCCGCAGGGACAGCAGACTACGAGCAGTACTTC; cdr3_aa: CSAAGTADYEQYF
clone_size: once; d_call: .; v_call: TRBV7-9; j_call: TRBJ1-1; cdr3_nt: TGTGCCAGCCCCGCCCCGTGGGCGAACACTGAAGCTTTCTTT; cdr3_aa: CASPAPWANTEAFF
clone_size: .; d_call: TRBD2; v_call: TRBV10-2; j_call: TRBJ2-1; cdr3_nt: TGCGCCAGTGACGGGGGGAATGAGCAGTTCTTC; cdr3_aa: CASDGGNEQFF
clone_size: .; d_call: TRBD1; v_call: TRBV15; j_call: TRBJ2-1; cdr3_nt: TGTGCTACCAGCAGGTCGGGGGACAGGGAGCAGTTCTTC; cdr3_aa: CATSRSGDREQFF
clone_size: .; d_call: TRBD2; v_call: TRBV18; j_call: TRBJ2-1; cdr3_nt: TGTGCCAGCTCACAGGGGAGCGGGACCTTCTACAATGAGCAGTTCTTC; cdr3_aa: CASSQGSGTFYNEQFF
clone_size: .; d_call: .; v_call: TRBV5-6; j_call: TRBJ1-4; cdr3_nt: TGTGCCAGCAGCTTGAGACGGATTAATGAAAAACTGTTTTTT; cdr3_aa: CASSLRRINEKLFF
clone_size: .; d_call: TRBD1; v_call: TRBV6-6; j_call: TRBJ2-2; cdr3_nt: TGTACCAGCGTCCCACAGGGGCGCGAGGACACCGGAGAGCTGTTTTTT; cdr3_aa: CTSVPQGREDTGELFF